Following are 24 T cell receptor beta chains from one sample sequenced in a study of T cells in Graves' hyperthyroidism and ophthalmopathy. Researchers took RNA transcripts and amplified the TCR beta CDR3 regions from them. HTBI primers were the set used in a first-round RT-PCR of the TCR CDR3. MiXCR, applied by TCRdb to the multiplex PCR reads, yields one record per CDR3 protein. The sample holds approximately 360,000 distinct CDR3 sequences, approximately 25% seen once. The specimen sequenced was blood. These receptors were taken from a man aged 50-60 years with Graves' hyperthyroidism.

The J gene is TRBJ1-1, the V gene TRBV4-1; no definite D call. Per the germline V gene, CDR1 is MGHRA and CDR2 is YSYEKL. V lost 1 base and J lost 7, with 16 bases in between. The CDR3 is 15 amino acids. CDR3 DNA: TGCGCCAGCAGCCAAGCCCCTCAGGTGGAACTTGAAGCTTTCTTT. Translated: CASSQAPQVELEAFF.

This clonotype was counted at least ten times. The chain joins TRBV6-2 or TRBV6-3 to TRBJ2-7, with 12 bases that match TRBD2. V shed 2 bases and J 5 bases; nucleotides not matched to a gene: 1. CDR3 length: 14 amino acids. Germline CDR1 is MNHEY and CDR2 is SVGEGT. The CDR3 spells CASSYRLAGDEQYF. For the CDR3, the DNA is TGTGCCAGCAGTTACCGACTAGCGGGAGACGAGCAGTACTTC.

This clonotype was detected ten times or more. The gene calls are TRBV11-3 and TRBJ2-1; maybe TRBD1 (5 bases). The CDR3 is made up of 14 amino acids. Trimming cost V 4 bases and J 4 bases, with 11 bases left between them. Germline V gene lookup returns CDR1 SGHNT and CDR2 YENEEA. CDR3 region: CASSSFTGYNEQFF. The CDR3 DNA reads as TGTGCCAGCAGCTCATTCACAGGTTACAATGAGCAGTTCTTC.

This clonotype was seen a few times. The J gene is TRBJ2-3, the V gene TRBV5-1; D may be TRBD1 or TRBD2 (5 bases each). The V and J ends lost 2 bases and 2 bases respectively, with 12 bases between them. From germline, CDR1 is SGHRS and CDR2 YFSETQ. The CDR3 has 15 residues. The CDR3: CASSLIGTHTDTQYF. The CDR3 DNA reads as TGCGCCAGCAGCTTAATCGGGACCCACACAGATACGCAGTATTTT.

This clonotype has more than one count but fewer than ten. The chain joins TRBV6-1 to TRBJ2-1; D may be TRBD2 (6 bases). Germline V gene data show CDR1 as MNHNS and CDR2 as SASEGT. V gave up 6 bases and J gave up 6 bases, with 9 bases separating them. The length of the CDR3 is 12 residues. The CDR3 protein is CASREGFNEQFF. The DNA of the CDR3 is TGTGCCAGCAGGGAGGGTTTCAATGAGCAGTTCTTC.

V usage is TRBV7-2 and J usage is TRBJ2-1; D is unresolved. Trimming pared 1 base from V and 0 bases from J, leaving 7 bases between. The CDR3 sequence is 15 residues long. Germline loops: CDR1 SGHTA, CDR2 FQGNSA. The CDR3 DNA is TGTGCCAGCAGCTTAGGTCGGACCTCCTACAATGAGCAGTTCTTC. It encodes CASSLGRTSYNEQFF.

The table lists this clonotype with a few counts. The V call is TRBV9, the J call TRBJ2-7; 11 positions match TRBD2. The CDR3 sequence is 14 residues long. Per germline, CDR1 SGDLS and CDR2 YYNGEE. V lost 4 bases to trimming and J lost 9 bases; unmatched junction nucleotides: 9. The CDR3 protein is CASSNELAGGVQYF. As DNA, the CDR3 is TGTGCCAGCAGCAACGAATTAGCGGGAGGGGTGCAGTACTTC.

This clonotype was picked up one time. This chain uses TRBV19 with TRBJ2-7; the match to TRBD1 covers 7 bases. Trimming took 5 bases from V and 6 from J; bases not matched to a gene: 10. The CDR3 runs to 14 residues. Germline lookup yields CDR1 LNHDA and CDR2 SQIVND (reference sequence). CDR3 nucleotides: TGTGCCAGTAGTGTGGGGCAGGGGGACGTCGAGCAGTACTTC. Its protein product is CASSVGQGDVEQYF.

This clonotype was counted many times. CDR3: CASSQERGRGGYTF. DNA for the CDR3: TGTGCCAGCAGCCAAGAAAGGGGGCGAGGTGGCTACACCTTC. This chain uses TRBV3-1 with TRBJ1-2, with 7 nucleotides matching TRBD1. V shed 0 bases, J shed 7 bases, and the junction held 5 bases outside the gene matches. The CDR3 covers 14 residues. Germline V CDR1 and CDR2: LGHDT, YNNKEL (reference sequence). The full variable domain, completed using reference TRBV3-1 and TRBJ1-2, is DTAVSQTPKYLVTQMGNDKSIKCEQNLGHDTMYWYKQDSKKFLKIMFSYNNKELIINETVPNRFSPKSPDKAHLNLHINSLELGDSAVYFCASSQERGRGGYTFGSGTRLTVV.

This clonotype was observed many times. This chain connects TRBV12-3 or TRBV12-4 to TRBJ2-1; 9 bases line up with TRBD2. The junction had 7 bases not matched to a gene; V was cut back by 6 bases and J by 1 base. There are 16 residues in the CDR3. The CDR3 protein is CASSPIAGESYNEQFF. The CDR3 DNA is TGTGCCAGCAGCCCAATAGCGGGAGAGTCCTACAATGAGCAGTTCTTC.

CDR3 DNA sequence: TGTGCCAGCGGGCGGGGAGTGGCAGATACGCAGTATTTT. It yields the protein CASGRGVADTQYF. The rearrangement uses TRBV12-3 or TRBV12-4 and TRBJ2-3, with D possibly being TRBD2 (6 bases). Trimming pared 8 bases from V and 4 bases from J, leaving 13 bases between. CDR3 size: 13 residues.

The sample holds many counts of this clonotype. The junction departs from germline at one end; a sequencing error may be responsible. CDR3 residues: CASRLAEGANEQYF. In nucleotides, the CDR3 is TGTGCAAGCAGATTAGCGGAGGGAGCTAACGAGCAGTACTTC. This rearrangement joins TRBV7-2 to TRBJ2-7; D possibly corresponds to TRBD2 (6 bases). Germline CDR1 SGHTA, CDR2 FQGNSA. The CDR3 consists of 14 residues.

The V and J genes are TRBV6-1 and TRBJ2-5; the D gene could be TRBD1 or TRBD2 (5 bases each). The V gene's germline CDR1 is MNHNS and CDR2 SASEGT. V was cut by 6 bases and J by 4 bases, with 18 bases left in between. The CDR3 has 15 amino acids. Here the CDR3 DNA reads TGTGCCAGCAGCCCGGCTGGGGGTTTGAGAGAGACCCAGTACTTC. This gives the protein CASSPAGGLRETQYF.

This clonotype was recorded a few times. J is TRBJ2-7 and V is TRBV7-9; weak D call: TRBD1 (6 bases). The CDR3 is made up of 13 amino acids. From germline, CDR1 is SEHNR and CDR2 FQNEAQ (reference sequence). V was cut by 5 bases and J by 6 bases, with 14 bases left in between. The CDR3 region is CASSPPGQGEQYF. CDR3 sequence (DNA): TGTGCCAGCAGCCCTCCGGGACAAGGCGAGCAGTACTTC.

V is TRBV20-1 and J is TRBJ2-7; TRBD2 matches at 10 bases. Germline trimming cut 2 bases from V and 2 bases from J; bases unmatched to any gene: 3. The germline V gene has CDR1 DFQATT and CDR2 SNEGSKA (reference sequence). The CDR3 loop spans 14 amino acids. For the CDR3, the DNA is TGCAGTGCTAGAAGGCTAGCGGGGGCCTACGAGCAGTACTTC. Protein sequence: CSARRLAGAYEQYF.

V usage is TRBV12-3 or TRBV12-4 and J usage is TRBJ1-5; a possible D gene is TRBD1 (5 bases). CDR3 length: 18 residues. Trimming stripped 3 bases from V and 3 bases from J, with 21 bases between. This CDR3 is CASSLEGQVSRANQPQHF. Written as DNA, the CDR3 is TGTGCCAGCAGTTTGGAGGGGCAGGTCTCTCGTGCCAATCAGCCCCAGCATTTT.

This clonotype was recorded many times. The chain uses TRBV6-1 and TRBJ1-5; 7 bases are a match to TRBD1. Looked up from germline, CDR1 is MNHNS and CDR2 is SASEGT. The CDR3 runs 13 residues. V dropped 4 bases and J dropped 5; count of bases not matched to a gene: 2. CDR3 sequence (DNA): TGTGCCAGCAGTGGGGACAGCTATCAGCCCCAGCATTTT. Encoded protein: CASSGDSYQPQHF.

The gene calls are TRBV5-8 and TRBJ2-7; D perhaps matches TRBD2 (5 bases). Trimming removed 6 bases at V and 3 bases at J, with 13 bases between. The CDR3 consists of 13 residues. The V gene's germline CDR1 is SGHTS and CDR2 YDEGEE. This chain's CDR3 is CASTPRDYYEQYF. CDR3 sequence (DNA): TGTGCCAGCACCCCGAGGGATTACTACGAGCAGTACTTC. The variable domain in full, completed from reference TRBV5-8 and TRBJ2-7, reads EAGVTQSPTHLIKTRGQQATLRCSPISGHTSVYWYQQALGLGLQFLLWYDEGEERNRGNFPPRFSGRQFPNYSSELNVNALELEDSALYLCASTPRDYYEQYFGPGTRLTVT.

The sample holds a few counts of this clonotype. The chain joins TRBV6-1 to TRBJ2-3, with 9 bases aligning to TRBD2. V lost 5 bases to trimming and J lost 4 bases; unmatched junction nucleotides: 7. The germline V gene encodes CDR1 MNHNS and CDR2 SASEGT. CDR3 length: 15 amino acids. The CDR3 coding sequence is TGTGCCAGCAGTTATACAGCGGGAGGATCAGATACGCAGTATTTT. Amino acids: CASSYTAGGSDTQYF.

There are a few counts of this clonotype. The CDR3 DNA reads TGCAGTGCTATCCCTAGCTCCTACAATGAGCAGTTCTTC. This codes for CSAIPSSYNEQFF. V and J are TRBV20-1 and TRBJ2-1, with no clear D. CDR3 length: 13 residues. Trimming took off 4 bases at V and 0 bases at J, with 7 bases between the two ends. Germline V gene data show CDR1 as DFQATT and CDR2 as SNEGSKA (reference sequence).

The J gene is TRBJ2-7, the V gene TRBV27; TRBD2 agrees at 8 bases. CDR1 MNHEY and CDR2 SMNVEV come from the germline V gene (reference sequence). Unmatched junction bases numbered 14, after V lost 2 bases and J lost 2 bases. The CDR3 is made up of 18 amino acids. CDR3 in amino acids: CASSLRRTRGGGAYEQYF. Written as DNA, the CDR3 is TGTGCCAGCAGTTTAAGGAGAACTCGGGGGGGGGGGGCCTACGAGCAGTACTTC.

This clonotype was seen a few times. The CDR3 region has the DNA TGTGCCAGCAGTGCAAGACTAGCGGGAGAGGTCAATGAGCAGTTCTTC. This translates into CASSARLAGEVNEQFF. The chain has TRBV6-2 or TRBV6-3 and TRBJ2-1; 12 bases match TRBD2. The CDR3 contains 16 residues. V trimming: 5 bases; J trimming: 6 bases; junction bases outside the gene matches: 8. CDR1 and CDR2 (germline): MNHEY, SVGEGT.

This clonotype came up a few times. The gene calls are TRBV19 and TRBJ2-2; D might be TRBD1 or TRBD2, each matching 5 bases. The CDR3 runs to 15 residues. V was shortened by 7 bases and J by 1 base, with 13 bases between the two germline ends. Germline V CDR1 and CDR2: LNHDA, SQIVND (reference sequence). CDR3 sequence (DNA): TGTGCCAGTACCTTGGGACGCCTGAACACCGGGGAGCTGTTTTTT. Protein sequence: CASTLGRLNTGELFF.

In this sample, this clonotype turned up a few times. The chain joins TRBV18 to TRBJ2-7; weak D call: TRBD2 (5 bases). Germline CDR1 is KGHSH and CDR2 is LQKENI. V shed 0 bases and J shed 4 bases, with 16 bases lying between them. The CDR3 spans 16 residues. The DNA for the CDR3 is TGTGCCAGCTCACCACCAATACGACTACAAAAATACGAGCAGTACTTC. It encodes CASSPPIRLQKYEQYF.